These T cell receptor beta chains were read from a single sample in a study of control samples from healthy donors and cancer patients. TCRdb's table, derived via immunoSEQ multiplex PCR, lists solely in-frame clones and lacks some. The sample yields 130,000 or so clones, 89% seen once. Source material: PBMCs. All receptors derive from a man aged 45-60 years with head and neck cancer. Each CDR3 is given with its conserved first and last residue. A D gene is named only where the DNA matches it firmly. A clone size is listed for some rows: how often the clone was seen (once, few, many), or a class if it is expanded.

clone size	D gene	V gene	J gene	CDR3 DNA	CDR3 protein
-	TRBD1	TRBV6-5	TRBJ1-2	TGTGCCAGCAGGGCCGACAGGGCGGAAGGCTACACCTTC	CASRADRAEGYTF
-	-	TRBV24-1	TRBJ2-1	TGTGCCACCCAGCCGAGCGTAGCGTCCTACAATGAGCAGTTCTTC	CATQPSVASYNEQFF
-	TRBD2	TRBV13	TRBJ2-3	TGTGCCAGCAGCCCGGACGGGACTAGCGGGAGGGGGGCAGATACGCAGTATTTT	CASSPDGTSGRGADTQYF
-	-	TRBV11-1	TRBJ2-5	TGTGCCAGCAGCCCCCTCCCGGGACGGATTCAAGAGACCCAGTACTTC	CASSPLPGRIQETQYF
-	-	TRBV5-1	TRBJ2-1	TGCGCCAGCAGCTTGGGAGGGTGGAATGAGCAGTTCTTC	CASSLGGWNEQFF
-	-	TRBV18	TRBJ1-3	TGTGCCAGCTCACCTACGTCCGGGCGTTCCTCTGGAAACACCATATATTTT	CASSPTSGRSSGNTIYF
-	-	TRBV5-5	TRBJ2-3	TGTGCCAGCAGCTTGGAACAGGATGAAGATACGCAGTATTTT	CASSLEQDEDTQYF
once	TRBD1	TRBV5-1	TRBJ2-7	TGCGCCAGCAGCTCCCGGACAGGGCCCTATAACGAGCAGTACTTC	CASSSRTGPYNEQYF
-	-	TRBV5-1	TRBJ2-1	TGCGCCAGCAGCACCGGACTACGCACTGACAATGAGCAGTTCTTC	CASSTGLRTDNEQFF
-	TRBD2	TRBV2	TRBJ2-3	TGTGCCAGCAGTGGGACTAGCGGGAGGGATACGCAGTATTTT	CASSGTSGRDTQYF
-	TRBD2	TRBV10-1	TRBJ2-3	TGCGCCAGCAGTGAGTCCCTAGCGGGCAGCACAGATACGCAGTATTTT	CASSESLAGSTDTQYF
-	TRBD2	TRBV19	TRBJ2-1	TGTGCCAGTAGTATAACTAGCGGGGGGAGGGATGAGCAGTTCTTC	CASSITSGGRDEQFF
-	-	TRBV28	TRBJ2-7	TGTGCCAGCAGCCCCTCCTCCCCCCCAACGCCTCAGTACTTC	CASSPSSPPTPQYF
-	-	TRBV11-2	TRBJ1-1	TGTGCCAGCAGCTTAGTAAGGTGGCGGTTGAACACTGAAGCTTTCTTT	CASSLVRWRLNTEAFF